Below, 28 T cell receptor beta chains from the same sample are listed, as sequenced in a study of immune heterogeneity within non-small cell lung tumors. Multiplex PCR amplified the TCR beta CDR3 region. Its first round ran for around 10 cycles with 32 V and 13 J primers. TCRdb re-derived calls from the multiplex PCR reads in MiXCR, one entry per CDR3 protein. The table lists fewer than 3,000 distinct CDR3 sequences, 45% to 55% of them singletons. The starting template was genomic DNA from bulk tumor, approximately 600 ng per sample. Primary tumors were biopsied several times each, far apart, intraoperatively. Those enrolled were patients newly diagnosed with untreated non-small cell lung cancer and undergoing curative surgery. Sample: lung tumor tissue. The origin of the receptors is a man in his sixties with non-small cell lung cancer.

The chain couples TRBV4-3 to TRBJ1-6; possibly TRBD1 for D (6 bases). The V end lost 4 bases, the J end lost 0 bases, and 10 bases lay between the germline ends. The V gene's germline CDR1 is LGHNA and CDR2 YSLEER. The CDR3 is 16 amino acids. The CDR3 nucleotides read TGCGCCAGCAGCCGAGACAGGAGCTCCTATAATTCACCCCTCCACTTT. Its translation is CASSRDRSSYNSPLHF.

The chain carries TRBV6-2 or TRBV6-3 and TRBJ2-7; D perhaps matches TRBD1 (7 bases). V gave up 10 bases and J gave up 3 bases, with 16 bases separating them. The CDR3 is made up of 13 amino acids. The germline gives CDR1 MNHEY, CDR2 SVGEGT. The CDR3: CATGGKGVYEQYF. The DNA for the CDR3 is TGTGCCACAGGGGGGAAAGGGGTCTACGAGCAGTACTTC.

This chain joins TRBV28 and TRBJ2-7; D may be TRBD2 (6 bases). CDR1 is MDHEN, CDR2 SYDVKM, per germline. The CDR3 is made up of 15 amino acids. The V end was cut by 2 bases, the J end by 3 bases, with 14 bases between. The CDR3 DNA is TGTGCCAGCAGTTTAATTCGAGGAGGGGTCTACGAGCAGTACTTC. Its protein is CASSLIRGGVYEQYF.

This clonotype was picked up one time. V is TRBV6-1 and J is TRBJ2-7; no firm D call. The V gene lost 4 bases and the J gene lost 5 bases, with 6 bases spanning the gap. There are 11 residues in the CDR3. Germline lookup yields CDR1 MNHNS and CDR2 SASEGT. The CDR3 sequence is CASSVYNEQYF. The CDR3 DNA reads TGTGCCAGCAGTGTTTATAACGAGCAGTACTTC.

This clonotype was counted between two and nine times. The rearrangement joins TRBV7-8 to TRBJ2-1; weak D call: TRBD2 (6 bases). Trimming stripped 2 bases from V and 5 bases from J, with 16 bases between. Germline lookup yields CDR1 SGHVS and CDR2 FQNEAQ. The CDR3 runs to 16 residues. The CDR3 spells CASSLYRLEGNNEQFF. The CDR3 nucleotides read TGTGCCAGCAGCTTATATCGACTAGAAGGAAACAATGAGCAGTTCTTC.

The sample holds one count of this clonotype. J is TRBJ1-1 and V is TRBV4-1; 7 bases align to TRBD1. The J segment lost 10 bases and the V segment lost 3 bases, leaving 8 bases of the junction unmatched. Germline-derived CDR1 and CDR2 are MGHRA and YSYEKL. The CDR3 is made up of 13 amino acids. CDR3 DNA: TGCGCCAGCAGCCACGAGACAGGGTTGGTAGCTTTCTTT. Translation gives CASSHETGLVAFF.

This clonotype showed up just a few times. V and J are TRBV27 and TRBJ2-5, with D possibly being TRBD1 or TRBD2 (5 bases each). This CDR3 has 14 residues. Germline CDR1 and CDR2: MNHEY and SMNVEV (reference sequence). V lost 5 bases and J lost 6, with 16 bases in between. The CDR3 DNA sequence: TGTGCCAGCAGTCCAAGGGACCACCCTCAGACCCAGTACTTC. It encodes CASSPRDHPQTQYF.

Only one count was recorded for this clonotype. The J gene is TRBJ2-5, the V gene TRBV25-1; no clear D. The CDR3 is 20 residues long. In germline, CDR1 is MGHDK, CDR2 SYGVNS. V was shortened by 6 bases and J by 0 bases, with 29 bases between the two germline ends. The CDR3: CASSPHPTPSPGRNQETQYF. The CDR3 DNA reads TGTGCCAGCAGCCCACACCCGACCCCCTCTCCCGGCAGAAACCAAGAGACCCAGTACTTC.

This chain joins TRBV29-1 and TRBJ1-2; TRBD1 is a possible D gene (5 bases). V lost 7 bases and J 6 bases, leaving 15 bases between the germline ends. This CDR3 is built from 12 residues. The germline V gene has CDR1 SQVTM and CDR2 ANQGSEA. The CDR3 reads CSDNQGTNGYTF. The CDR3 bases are TGCAGCGATAACCAGGGAACCAATGGCTACACCTTC.

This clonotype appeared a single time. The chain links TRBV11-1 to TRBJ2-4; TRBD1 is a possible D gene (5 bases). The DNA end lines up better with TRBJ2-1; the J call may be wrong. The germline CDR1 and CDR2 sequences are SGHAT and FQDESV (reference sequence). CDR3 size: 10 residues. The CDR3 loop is CASRGNEQFF. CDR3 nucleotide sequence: TGTGCCAGTAGGGGCAATGAGCAGTTCTTC.

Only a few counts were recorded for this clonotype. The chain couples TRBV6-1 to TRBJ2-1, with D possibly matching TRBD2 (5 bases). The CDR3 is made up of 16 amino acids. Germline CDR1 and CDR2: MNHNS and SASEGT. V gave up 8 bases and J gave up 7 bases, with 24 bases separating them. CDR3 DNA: TGTGCCAGCTATTCGACTATCGATACCTTAGTTAATGAGCAGTTCTTC. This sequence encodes CASYSTIDTLVNEQFF.

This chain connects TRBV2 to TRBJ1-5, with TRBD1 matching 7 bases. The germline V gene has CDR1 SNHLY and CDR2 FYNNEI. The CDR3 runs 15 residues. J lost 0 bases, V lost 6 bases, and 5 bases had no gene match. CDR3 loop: CASRRDRNSNQPQHF. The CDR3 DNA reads TGTGCCAGCAGACGGGACAGAAATAGCAATCAGCCCCAGCATTTT.

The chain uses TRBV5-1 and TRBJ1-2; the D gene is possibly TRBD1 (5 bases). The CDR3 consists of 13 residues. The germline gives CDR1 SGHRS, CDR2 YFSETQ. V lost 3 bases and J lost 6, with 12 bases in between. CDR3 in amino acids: CASSSGTDDGYTF. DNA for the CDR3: TGCGCCAGCAGCTCCGGGACTGACGATGGCTACACCTTC.

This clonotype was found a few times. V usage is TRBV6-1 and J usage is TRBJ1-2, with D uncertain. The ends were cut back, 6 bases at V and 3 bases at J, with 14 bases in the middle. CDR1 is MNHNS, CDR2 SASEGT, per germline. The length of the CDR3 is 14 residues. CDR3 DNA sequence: TGTGCCAGCAGCCCGTCTTTATTGTACTATGGCTACACCTTC. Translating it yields CASSPSLLYYGYTF.

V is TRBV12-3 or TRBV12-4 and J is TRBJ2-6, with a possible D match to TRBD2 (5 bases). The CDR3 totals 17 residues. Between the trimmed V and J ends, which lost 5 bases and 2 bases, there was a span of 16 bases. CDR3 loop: CASSPPHGVAGANVLTF. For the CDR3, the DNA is TGTGCCAGCAGTCCACCCCACGGGGTCGCTGGGGCCAACGTCCTGACTTTC.

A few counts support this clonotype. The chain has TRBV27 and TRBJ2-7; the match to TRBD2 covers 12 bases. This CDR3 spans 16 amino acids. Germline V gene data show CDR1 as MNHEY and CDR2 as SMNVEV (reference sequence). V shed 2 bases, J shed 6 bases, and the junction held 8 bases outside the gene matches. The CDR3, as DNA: TGTGCCAGCAGTTTAACGACTAGCGGGAGCGGTGCCGAGCAGTACTTC. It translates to CASSLTTSGSGAEQYF.

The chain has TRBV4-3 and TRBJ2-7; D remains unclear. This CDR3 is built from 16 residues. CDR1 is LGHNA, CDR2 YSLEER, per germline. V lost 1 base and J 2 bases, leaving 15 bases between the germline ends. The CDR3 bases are TGCGCCAGCAGCCAAGTATCTGGCGGAACAGCCTACGAGCAGTACTTC. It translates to CASSQVSGGTAYEQYF.

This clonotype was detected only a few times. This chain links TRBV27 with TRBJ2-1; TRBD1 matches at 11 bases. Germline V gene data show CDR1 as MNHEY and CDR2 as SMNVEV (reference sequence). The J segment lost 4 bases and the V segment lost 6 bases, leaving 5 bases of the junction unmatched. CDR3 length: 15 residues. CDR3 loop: CASRAGQGAYNEQFF. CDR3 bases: TGTGCCAGCAGGGCTGGACAGGGGGCTTACAATGAGCAGTTCTTC.

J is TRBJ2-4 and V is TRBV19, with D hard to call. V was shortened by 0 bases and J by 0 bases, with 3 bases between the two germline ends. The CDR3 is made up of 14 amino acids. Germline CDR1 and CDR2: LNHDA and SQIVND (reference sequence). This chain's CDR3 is CASSIEGAKNIQYF. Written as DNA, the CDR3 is TGTGCCAGTAGTATAGAAGGAGCCAAAAACATTCAGTACTTC.

CDR3 sequence (DNA): TGTGCCAGCAGTTTAAAAGGGCTATACACTGAAGCTTTCTTT. As protein: CASSLKGLYTEAFF. V usage is TRBV12-3 or TRBV12-4 and J usage is TRBJ1-1, with D hard to call. The ends were cut back, 2 bases at V and 3 bases at J, with 10 bases in the middle. The CDR3 extends over 14 amino acids.

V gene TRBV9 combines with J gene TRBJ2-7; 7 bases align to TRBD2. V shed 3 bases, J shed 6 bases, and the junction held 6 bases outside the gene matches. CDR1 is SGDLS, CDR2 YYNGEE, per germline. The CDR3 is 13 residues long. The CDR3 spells CASSERTGGEQYF. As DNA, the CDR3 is TGTGCCAGCAGCGAGAGGACGGGGGGCGAGCAGTACTTC.

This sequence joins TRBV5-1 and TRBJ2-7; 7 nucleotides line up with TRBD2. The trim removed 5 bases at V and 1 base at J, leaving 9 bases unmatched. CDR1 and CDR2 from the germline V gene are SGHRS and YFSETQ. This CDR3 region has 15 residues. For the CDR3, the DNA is TGCGCCAGCAGGGACCGGTGGGAGGGGTCCTACGAGCAGTACTTC. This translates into CASRDRWEGSYEQYF.

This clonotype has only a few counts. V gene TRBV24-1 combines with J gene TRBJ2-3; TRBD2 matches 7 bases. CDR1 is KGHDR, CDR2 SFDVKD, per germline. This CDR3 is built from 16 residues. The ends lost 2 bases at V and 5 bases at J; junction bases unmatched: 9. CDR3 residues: CATSDSLRASGDTQYF. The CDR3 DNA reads TGTGCCACCAGTGATTCCCTTAGGGCTAGCGGAGATACGCAGTATTTT.

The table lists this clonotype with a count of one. The CDR3 loop is CASSPYLGNEQFF. The CDR3 region has the DNA TGTGCCAGCAGTCCTTACCTTGGGAATGAGCAGTTCTTC. This rearrangement joins TRBV2 to TRBJ2-1; D unresolved. Germline V gene data show CDR1 as SNHLY and CDR2 as FYNNEI. V lost 5 bases, J lost 7 bases, and 12 bases lay in between. This CDR3 is built from 13 residues.

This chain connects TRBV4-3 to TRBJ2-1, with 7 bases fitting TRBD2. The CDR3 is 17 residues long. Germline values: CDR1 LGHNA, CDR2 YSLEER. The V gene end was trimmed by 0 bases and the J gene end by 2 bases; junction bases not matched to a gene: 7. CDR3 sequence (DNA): TGCGCCAGCAGCCAAGATCCCACTAGCGATGCCTACAATGAGCAGTTCTTC. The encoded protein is CASSQDPTSDAYNEQFF.

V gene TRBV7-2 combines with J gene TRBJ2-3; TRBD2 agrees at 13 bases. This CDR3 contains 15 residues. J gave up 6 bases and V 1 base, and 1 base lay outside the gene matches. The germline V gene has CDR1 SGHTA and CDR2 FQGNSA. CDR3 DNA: TGTGCCAGCAGCTTAGTGACTAGCGGGAGGGATACGCAGTATTTT. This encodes CASSLVTSGRDTQYF.

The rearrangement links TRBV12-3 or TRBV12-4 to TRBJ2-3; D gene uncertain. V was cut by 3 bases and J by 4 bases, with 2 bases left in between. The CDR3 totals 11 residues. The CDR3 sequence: CASSFSDTQYF. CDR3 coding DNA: TGTGCCAGCAGTTTTTCAGATACGCAGTATTTT.

The CDR3 DNA reads as TGCGCCAGCAGCCGAACGCCAACCTCTAGCACAGATACGCAGTATTTT. Translating gives CASSRTPTSSTDTQYF. V usage is TRBV5-1 and J usage is TRBJ2-3; D is unresolved. The V end lost 4 bases, the J end lost 0 bases, and 15 bases lay between the germline ends. Germline V CDR1 and CDR2: SGHRS, YFSETQ. The CDR3 is made up of 16 amino acids. Full variable domain (remainder filled in from reference TRBV5-1 and TRBJ2-3): KAGVTQTPRYLIKTRGQQVTLSCSPISGHRSVSWYQQTPGQGLQFLFEYFSETQRNKGNFPGRFSGRQFSNSRSEMNVSTLELGDSALYLCASSRTPTSSTDTQYFGPGTRLTVL.